This T cell receptor (beta chain) was obtained from a study of identical twins. Template switching created a universal primer site, and the cDNA included unique molecular identifiers. In TCRdb, the 5' RACE reads were re-called with MiXCR into one record per CDR3 protein. The sample holds about 340,000 distinct CDR3 sequences, around 12% seen once. On this clonotype: The target antigen is unknown.

Study results and caveats: These conclusions were based on statistical analysis (cross-sectional, not following the same donors). Model-predicted out-of-frame TCR alpha sharing fell below observed values in monozygotic twins. Within twin pairs, the out-of-frame alpha sequences they shared showed excess low generation probability.

This CDR3 is built from 13 residues. V was pared by 3 bases and J by 0 bases, with 9 bases between. Germline CDR1 and CDR2: SQVTM and ANQGSEA. The sample was also reused in another study, on yellow fever vaccine responses in identical twins.

The sample consisted of CD8+ T cells sorted from blood. The sequence was collected from a woman between 18 and 29 years old in good health. V is TRBV29-1 and J is TRBJ2-7, with D unresolved. CDR3 bases: TGCAGCGTTGATTCGGCCAGCTCCTACGAGCAGTACTTC. Translated: CSVDSASSYEQYF.